Below are 19 T cell receptor beta chains sequenced from a single sample in a study of CD8 T cells in ankylosing spondylitis. Study-level results: A TCR beta motif made of several highly homologous variants seemed typical of ankylosing spondylitis blood.

These receptors have no known antigen. One entry per CDR3 protein, called by TCRdb with MiXCR from the 5' RACE reads. The profile shows some 85,000 distinct CDR3 sequences, about 9% of them singletons. Sequencing input: blood, either unsorted or a sorted T cell fraction (not recorded which). Every receptor here comes from a male donor with ankylosing spondylitis.

This clonotype occurred a few times. The chain recombines TRBV24-1 with TRBJ2-2; perhaps TRBD2 as D (6 bases). CDR3 length: 13 amino acids. V was cut by 9 bases and J by 4 bases, with 11 bases left in between. The V gene's germline CDR1 is KGHDR and CDR2 SFDVKD. Here the CDR3 reads CATGDFTTGELFF. CDR3 nucleotides: TGTGCCACCGGGGACTTCACCACCGGGGAGCTGTTTTTT.

This clonotype was counted only a few times. The V and J genes are TRBV21-1 and TRBJ1-1. TRBV21-1 constitutes a pseudogene. The CDR3 length is 15 residues. The CDR3 region has the DNA TGTGCCAGCAGCTCTAACGGGGGGATGAACACTGAAGCTTTCTTT. Amino acid sequence: CASSSNGGMNTEAFF.

This chain uses TRBV25-1 with TRBJ1-2, with D maybe TRBD1 (6 bases). The germline V gene encodes CDR1 MGHDK and CDR2 SYGVNS. The CDR3 has 14 amino acids. V gave up 3 bases and J gave up 6 bases, with 14 bases separating them. The CDR3 loop reads CASSDPLQGNGYTF. The CDR3 nucleotides read TGTGCCAGCAGTGATCCTTTGCAGGGGAATGGCTACACCTTC.

This clonotype appeared many times. V usage is TRBV5-1 and J usage is TRBJ2-1, with TRBD2 matching 10 bases. V shed 3 bases, J shed 4 bases, and the junction held 7 bases outside the gene matches. This CDR3 region has 16 residues. Germline V gene sequence: CDR1 SGHRS, CDR2 YFSETQ. CDR3 sequence reads: CASSWDLAGEYNEQFF. As DNA, the CDR3 is TGCGCCAGCAGCTGGGATCTAGCGGGAGAATACAATGAGCAGTTCTTC.

This clonotype was detected ten times or more. The chain employs TRBV24-1 and TRBJ2-2; D is uncertain. Germline V gene sequence: CDR1 KGHDR, CDR2 SFDVKD. The CDR3 runs to 15 residues. V lost 0 bases to trimming and J lost 2 bases, with 6 bases between them. The CDR3 region is CATSDLAANTGELFF. Here the CDR3 DNA reads TGTGCCACCAGTGATTTGGCGGCTAACACCGGGGAGCTGTTTTTT.

This clonotype occurred a few times. The chain recombines TRBV13 with TRBJ2-1; 12 bases align to TRBD2. V lost 6 bases, J lost 7 bases, and 16 bases stayed unmatched. CDR3 length: 18 amino acids. Germline V gene data show CDR1 as PRHDT and CDR2 as FYEKMQ (reference sequence). The CDR3 loop reads CASSLRRLAGVGLNEQFF. CDR3 sequence (DNA): TGTGCCAGCAGTCTTAGGAGACTAGCGGGAGTTGGTCTGAATGAGCAGTTCTTC.

The chain recombines TRBV12-3 or TRBV12-4 with TRBJ1-2, with TRBD1 as a possible D gene (6 bases). CDR3 length: 15 amino acids. Trimming pared 3 bases from V and 3 bases from J, leaving 14 bases between. The CDR3, as DNA: TGTGCCAGCAGTTTTATGGCAGGGGAACACTATGGCTACACCTTC. As protein: CASSFMAGEHYGYTF.

This clonotype was recorded at least ten times. This chain links TRBV12-3 or TRBV12-4 with TRBJ2-4, with 9 bases identical to TRBD1. This CDR3 is 14 amino acids long. V shed 6 bases, J shed 5 bases, and the junction held 5 bases outside the gene matches. CDR3 DNA sequence: TGTGCCAGCAGCCGACAGGGGGTCGAAAACATTCAGTACTTC. Its translation is CASSRQGVENIQYF.

This clonotype was detected a few times. The V and J genes are TRBV7-2 and TRBJ2-7; 12 bases map to TRBD2. The V and J ends lost 3 bases and 4 bases, in that order; junction bases with no gene match: 4. The germline V gene has CDR1 SGHTA and CDR2 FQGNSA. This CDR3 is built from 15 residues. The CDR3 bases are TGTGCCAGCAGCTTTCCGACTAGCGGGGGTTACGAGCAGTACTTC. As protein: CASSFPTSGGYEQYF.

This clonotype appeared a few times. The J gene is TRBJ1-2, the V gene TRBV6-5; D might be TRBD1 (5 bases). Trimming removed 6 bases from V and 8 bases from J, with 19 bases in between. The CDR3 is 14 residues long. The germline V gene has CDR1 MNHEY and CDR2 SVGAGI. CDR3 sequence: CASRYRRGPVGYTF. In DNA form, the CDR3 reads TGTGCCAGCAGATACAGAAGGGGTCCCGTGGGCTACACCTTC.

This clonotype appeared a few times. The chain joins TRBV7-8 to TRBJ2-1, with 7 bases matching TRBD2. This CDR3 is 15 amino acids long. CDR1 is SGHVS, CDR2 FQNEAQ, per germline. The ends lost 8 bases at V and 8 bases at J; junction bases unmatched: 15. In DNA, the CDR3 is TGTGCCAGCCACGCGGGAGAGGGGTCGAGGGATGAGCAGTTCTTC. It translates to CASHAGEGSRDEQFF.

This clonotype was counted between two and nine times. The chain couples TRBV20-1 to TRBJ1-2; D perhaps matches TRBD1 (5 bases). The CDR3 has 15 amino acids. V gave up 5 bases and J gave up 0 bases, with 16 bases separating them. CDR1 is DFQATT, CDR2 SNEGSKA, per germline (reference sequence). DNA for the CDR3: TGCAGTGCTGGGCGGGACCAGGGAACTAACTATGGCTACACCTTC. It encodes CSAGRDQGTNYGYTF.

This clonotype was counted between two and nine times. This chain connects TRBV11-2 to TRBJ2-3; TRBD2 agrees at 8 bases. Germline CDR1 reads SGHAT; CDR2 reads FQNNGV. The J segment lost 3 bases and the V segment lost 5 bases, leaving 4 bases of the junction unmatched. The CDR3 is 14 amino acids. For the CDR3, the DNA is TGTGCCAGCAGCCCCCCGGGGGGGACAGATACGCAGTATTTT. Protein product: CASSPPGGTDTQYF.

This clonotype was recorded at least ten times. V and J are TRBV12-3 or TRBV12-4 and TRBJ2-5, with 8 bases aligning to TRBD2. V dropped 3 bases and J dropped 7; count of bases not matched to a gene: 4. The CDR3 contains 13 residues. The CDR3 DNA sequence: TGTGCCAGCAGTTTGGAACTAGCGGTGACCCAGTACTTC. The encoded protein is CASSLELAVTQYF.

The chain links TRBV20-1 to TRBJ2-2, with 7 nucleotides matching TRBD1. Germline values: CDR1 DFQATT, CDR2 SNEGSKA (reference sequence). The CDR3 spans 12 residues. V lost 5 bases and J lost 4; bases outside the gene matches: 1. CDR3 in DNA: TGCAGTGCTGACAGGGCCACCGGGGAGCTGTTTTTT. Protein product: CSADRATGELFF.

The table lists this clonotype with many counts. The chain uses TRBV10-1 and TRBJ1-2; D may be TRBD1 (6 bases). Germline CDR1 and CDR2: WNHNN and SYGVQD (reference sequence). The V end was cut by 4 bases, the J end by 3 bases, with 9 bases between. This CDR3 contains 13 residues. DNA of the CDR3: TGCGCCAGCAGTGCGGCAGGGGACTATGGCTACACCTTC. Residues: CASSAAGDYGYTF.

In this sample, this clonotype turned up a few times. CDR3 nucleotides: TGTGCCAGCAGTATCGGACCCCTCTACGAGCAGTACGTC. Translation gives CASSIGPLYEQYV. The rearrangement uses TRBV27 and TRBJ2-7; the D is unclear. CDR1 and CDR2 (germline): MNHEY, SMNVEV (reference sequence). Trimming left V 5 bases short and J 3 bases short, with 11 bases between. The CDR3 has 13 amino acids.

This clonotype was seen just once. This chain uses TRBV6-1 with TRBJ2-1, with 10 bases aligning to TRBD2. The CDR3 runs to 16 residues. Germline V gene sequence: CDR1 MNHNS, CDR2 SASEGT. Trimming at V came to 1 base and at J to 4 bases, leaving 4 bases not matched to a gene. CDR3 nucleotide sequence: TGTGCCAGCAGTGAAGGCAGGACTAGCGGATACAATGAGCAGTTCTTC. Its translation: CASSEGRTSGYNEQFF.

In this sample, this clonotype turned up many times. V usage is TRBV7-9 and J usage is TRBJ2-1; possible D gene TRBD2, 6 bases. In germline, CDR1 is SEHNR, CDR2 FQNEAQ (reference sequence). This CDR3 region has 15 residues. Trimming cost V 5 bases and J 0 bases, with 11 bases left between them. The CDR3 sequence is CASSPRDSSYNEQFF. The CDR3 DNA is TGTGCCAGCAGCCCCCGGGACTCCTCCTACAATGAGCAGTTCTTC.